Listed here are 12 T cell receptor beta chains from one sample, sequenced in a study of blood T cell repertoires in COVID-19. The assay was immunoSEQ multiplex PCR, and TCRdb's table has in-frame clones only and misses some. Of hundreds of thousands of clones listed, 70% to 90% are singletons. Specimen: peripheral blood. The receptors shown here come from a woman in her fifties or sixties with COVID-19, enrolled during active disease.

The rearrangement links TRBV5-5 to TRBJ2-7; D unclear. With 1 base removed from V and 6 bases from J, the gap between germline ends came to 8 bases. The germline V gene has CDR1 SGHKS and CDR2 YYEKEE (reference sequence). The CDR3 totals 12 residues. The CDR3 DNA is TGTGCCAGCAGCTTGAGTCAGATCGAGCAGTACTTC. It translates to CASSLSQIEQYF.

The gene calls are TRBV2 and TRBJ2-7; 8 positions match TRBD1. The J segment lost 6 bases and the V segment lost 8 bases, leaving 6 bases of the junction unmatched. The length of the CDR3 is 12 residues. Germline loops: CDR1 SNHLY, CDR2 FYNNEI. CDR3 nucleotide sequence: TGTGCCAGCTCTGGACAGGGAGTCGAGCAGTACTTC. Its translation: CASSGQGVEQYF.

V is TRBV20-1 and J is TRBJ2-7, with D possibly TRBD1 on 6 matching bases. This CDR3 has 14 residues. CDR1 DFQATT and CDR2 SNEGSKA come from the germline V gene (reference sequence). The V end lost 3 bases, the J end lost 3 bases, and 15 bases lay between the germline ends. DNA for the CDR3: TGCAGTGCTAGTGGCGATGCAGGGGACTACGAGCAGTACTTC. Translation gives CSASGDAGDYEQYF.

The DNA for the CDR3 is TGTGCCAGCAGCTTGGTCGGCAGGGAAAATTCACCCCTCCACTTT. Encoded protein: CASSLVGRENSPLHF. The chain recombines TRBV5-4 with TRBJ1-6; TRBD1 might be the D (5 bases). Germline V gene data show CDR1 as SGHNT and CDR2 as YYREEE (reference sequence). The CDR3 contains 15 residues. V was shortened by 0 bases and J by 7 bases, with 11 bases between the two germline ends.

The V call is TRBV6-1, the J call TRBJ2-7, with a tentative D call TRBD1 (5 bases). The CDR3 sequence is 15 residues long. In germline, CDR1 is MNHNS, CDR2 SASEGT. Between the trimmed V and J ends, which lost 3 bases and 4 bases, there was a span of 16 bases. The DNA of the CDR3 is TGTGCCAGCAGTGAGATCGGCAGGGCCCCATACGAGCAGTACTTC. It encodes CASSEIGRAPYEQYF.

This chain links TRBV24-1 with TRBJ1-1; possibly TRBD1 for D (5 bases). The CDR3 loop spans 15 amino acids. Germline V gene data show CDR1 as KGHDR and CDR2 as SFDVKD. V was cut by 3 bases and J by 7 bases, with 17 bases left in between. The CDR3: CATSDLGAGSGEAFF. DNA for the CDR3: TGTGCCACCAGTGATCTAGGGGCAGGATCGGGTGAAGCTTTCTTT.

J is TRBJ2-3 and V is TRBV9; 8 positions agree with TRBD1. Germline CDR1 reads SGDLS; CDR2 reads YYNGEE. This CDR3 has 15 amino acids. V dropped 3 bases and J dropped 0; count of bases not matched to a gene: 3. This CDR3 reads CASSDRGDSTDTQYF. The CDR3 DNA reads TGTGCCAGCAGCGACAGGGGGGATAGCACAGATACGCAGTATTTT.

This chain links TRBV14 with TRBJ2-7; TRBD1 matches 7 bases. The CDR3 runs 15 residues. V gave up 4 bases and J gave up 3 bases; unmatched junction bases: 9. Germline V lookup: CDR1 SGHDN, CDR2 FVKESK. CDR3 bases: TGTGCCAGCAGCCCTACACAGGGGTTGAGCTACGAGCAGTACTTC. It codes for CASSPTQGLSYEQYF.

CDR3 sequence reads: CASSEYRGPYGYTF. Here the CDR3 DNA reads TGTGCCAGCAGTGAGTACAGGGGTCCATATGGCTACACCTTC. V and J are TRBV6-1 and TRBJ1-2; 7 nucleotides match TRBD1. There are 14 residues in the CDR3. J gave up 5 bases and V 3 bases, and 6 bases lay outside the gene matches. CDR1 MNHNS and CDR2 SASEGT come from the germline V gene.

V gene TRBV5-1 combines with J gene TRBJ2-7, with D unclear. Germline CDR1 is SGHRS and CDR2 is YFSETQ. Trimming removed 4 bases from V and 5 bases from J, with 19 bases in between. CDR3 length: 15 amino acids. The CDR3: CASSPGNPVNDEQYF. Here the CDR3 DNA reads TGCGCCAGCAGCCCAGGCAACCCCGTAAATGACGAGCAGTACTTC.

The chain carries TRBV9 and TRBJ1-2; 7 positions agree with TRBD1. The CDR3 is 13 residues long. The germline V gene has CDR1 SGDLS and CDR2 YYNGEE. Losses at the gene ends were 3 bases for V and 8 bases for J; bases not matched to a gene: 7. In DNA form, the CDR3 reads TGTGCCAGCAGCGGTACAGGGGATCGGGGCTACACCTTC. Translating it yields CASSGTGDRGYTF.

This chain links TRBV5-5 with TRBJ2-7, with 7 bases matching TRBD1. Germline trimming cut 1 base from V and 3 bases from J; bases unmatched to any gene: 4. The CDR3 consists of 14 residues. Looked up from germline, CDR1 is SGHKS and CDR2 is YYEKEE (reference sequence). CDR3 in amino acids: CASSLSGDSYEQYF. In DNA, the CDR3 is TGTGCCAGCAGCTTGAGTGGGGACAGCTACGAGCAGTACTTC.